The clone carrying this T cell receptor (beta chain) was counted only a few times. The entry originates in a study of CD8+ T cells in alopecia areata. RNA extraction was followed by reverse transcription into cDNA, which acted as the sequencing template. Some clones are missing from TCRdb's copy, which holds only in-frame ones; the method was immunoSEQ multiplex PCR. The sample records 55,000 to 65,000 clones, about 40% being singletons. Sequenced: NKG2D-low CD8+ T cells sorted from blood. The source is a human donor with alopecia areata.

In nucleotides, the CDR3 is TGTGCCAGCAGCGTAGGGGACAGGGGGCCCAAAAACATTCAGTACTTC. As protein: CASSVGDRGPKNIQYF. The J gene is TRBJ2-4, the V gene TRBV9, with 12 bases matching TRBD1. This CDR3 comprises 16 residues. The V and J ends lost 0 bases and 2 bases, in that order; junction bases with no gene match: 0. Germline CDR1 SGDLS, CDR2 YYNGEE.